This TCR beta chain came from a study of cytomegalovirus exposure and HLA in healthy donors. This clone appeared a few times. Its target is unknown. V was pared by 4 bases and J by 7 bases, with 9 bases of the junction left unmatched. The germline gives CDR1 SEHNR, CDR2 FQNEAQ (reference sequence). The CDR3 sequence is 14 residues long. Study-wide findings and caveats: Cytomegalovirus status, reportedly, was diagnosed with high specificity and sensitivity by the classifier. For most TCR beta V segments, an earlier analysis put the productive rate at about 90% or about 30% of the time.

With 60 Vbeta and 13 Jbeta primers, the PCR was carried out. Assay used: immunoSEQ multiplex PCR; TCRdb lists only in-frame clones, some missing. The table shows 150,000 or so clones, with roughly 80% occurring only once. Sequenced input: PBMCs. The TCR comes from a woman between 35 and 50 years old in good health and CMV-seronegative. The chain links TRBV7-9 to TRBJ2-7; 8 positions agree with TRBD1. This CDR3 is CASSSFGQGGEQYF. DNA of the CDR3: TGTGCCAGCAGCTCCTTCGGACAGGGTGGAGAGCAGTACTTC.